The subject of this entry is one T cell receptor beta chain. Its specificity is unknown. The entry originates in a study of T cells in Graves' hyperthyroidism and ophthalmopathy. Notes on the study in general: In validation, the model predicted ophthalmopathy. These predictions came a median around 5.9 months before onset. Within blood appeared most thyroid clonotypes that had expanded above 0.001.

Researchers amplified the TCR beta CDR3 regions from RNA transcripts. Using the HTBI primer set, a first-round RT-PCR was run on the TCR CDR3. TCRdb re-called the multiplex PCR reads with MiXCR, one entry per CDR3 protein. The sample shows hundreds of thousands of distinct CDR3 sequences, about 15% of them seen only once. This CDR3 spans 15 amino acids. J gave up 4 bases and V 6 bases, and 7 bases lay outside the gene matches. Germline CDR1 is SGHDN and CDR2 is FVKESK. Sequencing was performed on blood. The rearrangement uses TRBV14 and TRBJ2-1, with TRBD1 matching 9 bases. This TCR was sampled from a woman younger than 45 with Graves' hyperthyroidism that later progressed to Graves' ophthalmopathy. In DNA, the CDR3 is TGTGCCAGCAGTCACCGGGACAGGGTTTACAATGAGCAGTTCTTC. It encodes CASSHRDRVYNEQFF.